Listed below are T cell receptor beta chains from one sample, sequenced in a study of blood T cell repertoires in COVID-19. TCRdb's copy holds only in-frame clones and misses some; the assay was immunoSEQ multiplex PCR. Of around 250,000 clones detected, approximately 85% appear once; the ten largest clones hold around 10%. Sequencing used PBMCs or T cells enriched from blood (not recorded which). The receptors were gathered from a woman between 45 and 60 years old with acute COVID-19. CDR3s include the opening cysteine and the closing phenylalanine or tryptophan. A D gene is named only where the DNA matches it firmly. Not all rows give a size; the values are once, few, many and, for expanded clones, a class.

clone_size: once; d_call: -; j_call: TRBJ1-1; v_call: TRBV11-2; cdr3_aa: CASSILTSNTEAFF; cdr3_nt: TGTGCCAGCAGCATCCTGACTTCGAACACTGAAGCTTTCTTT
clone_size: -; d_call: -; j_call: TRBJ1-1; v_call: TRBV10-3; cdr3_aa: CAISLGGNTEAFF; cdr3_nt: TGTGCCATCAGCCTAGGAGGCAACACTGAAGCTTTCTTT
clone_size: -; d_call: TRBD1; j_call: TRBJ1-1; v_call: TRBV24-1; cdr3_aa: CATSGGKAEAFF; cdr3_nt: TGTGCCACCTCAGGGGGGAAGGCTGAAGCTTTCTTT
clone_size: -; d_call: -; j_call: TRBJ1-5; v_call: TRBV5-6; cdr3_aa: CASSTFSNQPQHF; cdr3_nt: TGTGCCAGCAGCACATTTAGCAATCAGCCCCAGCATTTT
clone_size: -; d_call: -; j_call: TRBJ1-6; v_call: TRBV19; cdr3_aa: CAGGDGSYNSPLHF; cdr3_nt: TGTGCCGGGGGGGACGGATCCTATAATTCACCCCTCCACTTT
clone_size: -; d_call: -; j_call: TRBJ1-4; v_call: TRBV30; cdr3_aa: CAWSGGDRRGAGFNEKLFF; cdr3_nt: TGTGCCTGGAGCGGCGGGGACCGTCGGGGAGCGGGGTTTAATGAAAAACTGTTTTTT
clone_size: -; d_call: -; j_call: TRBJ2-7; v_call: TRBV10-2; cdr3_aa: CASSEGLYEQYF; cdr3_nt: TGCGCCAGCAGTGAGGGGCTTTACGAGCAGTACTTC
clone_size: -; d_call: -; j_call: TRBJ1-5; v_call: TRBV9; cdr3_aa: CASSVDGSRQPQHF; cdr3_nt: TGTGCCAGCAGCGTAGACGGGTCAAGACAGCCCCAGCATTTT
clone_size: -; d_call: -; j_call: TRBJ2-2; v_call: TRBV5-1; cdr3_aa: CASSSVGANTGELFF; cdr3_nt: TGCGCCAGCAGCTCGGTAGGGGCAAACACCGGGGAGCTGTTTTTT
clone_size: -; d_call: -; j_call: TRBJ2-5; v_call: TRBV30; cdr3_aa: CAWTVGAETQYF; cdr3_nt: TGTGCCTGGACCGTGGGGGCTGAGACCCAGTACTTC
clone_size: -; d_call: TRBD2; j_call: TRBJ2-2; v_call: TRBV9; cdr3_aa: CASSSRRIGGGPGELFF; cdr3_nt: TGTGCCAGCAGCTCACGAAGGATAGGCGGGGGGCCCGGGGAGCTGTTTTTT
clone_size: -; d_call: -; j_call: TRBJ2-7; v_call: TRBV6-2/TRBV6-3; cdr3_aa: CASSYPDSGTTVSYEQYF; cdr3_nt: TGTGCCAGCAGTTACCCCGATTCCGGGACAACTGTCTCCTACGAGCAGTACTTC
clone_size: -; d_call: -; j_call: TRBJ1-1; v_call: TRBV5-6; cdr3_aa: CASSLEEAEAFF; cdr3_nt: TGTGCCAGCAGCTTGGAAGAGGCTGAAGCTTTCTTT
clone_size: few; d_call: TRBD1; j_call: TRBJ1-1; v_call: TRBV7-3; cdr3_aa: CASSLTTGARNTEAFF; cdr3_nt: TGTGCCAGCAGCTTAACCACAGGGGCAAGGAACACTGAAGCTTTCTTT
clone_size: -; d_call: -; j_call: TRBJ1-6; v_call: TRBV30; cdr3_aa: CAWRLEGPYNSPLHF; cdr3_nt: TGTGCCTGGAGGTTGGAGGGCCCCTATAATTCACCCCTCCACTTT
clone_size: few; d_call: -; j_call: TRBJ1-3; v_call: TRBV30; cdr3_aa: CAWSTGDRGYSGNTIYF; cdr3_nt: TGTGCCTGGAGTACGGGGGATAGGGGCTACTCTGGAAACACCATATATTTT
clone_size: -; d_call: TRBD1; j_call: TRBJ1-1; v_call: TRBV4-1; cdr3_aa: CASSQATGQGALNTEAFF; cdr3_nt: TGCGCCAGCAGCCAAGCAACGGGACAGGGGGCCCTGAACACTGAAGCTTTCTTT
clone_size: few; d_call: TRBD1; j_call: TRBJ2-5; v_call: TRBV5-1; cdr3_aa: CASSPGQGQETQYF; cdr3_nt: TGCGCCAGCAGCCCCGGACAGGGACAAGAGACCCAGTACTTC
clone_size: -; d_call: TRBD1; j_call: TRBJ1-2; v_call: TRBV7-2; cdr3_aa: CASSSGQGHGGYTF; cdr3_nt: TGTGCCAGCAGCAGCGGACAGGGGCACGGCGGCTACACCTTC
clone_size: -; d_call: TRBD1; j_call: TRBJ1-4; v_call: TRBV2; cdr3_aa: CASSRRDRGREKLFF; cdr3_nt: TGTGCCAGCAGCCGCAGGGACAGGGGGCGCGAAAAACTGTTTTTT
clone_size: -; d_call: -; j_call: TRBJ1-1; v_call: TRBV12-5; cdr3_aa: CASGPSARETEAFF; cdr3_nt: TGTGCTAGTGGTCCTTCGGCCCGGGAAACTGAAGCTTTCTTT
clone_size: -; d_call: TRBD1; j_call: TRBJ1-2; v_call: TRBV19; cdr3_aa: CASRRDRGYGYTF; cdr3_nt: TGTGCCAGTCGCCGGGACAGGGGGTATGGCTACACCTTC
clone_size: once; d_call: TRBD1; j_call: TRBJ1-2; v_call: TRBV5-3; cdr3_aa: CARRQGGNYGYTF; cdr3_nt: TGTGCCAGACGACAGGGAGGTAACTATGGCTACACCTTC
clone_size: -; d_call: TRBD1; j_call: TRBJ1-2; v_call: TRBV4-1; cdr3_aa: CASSQGQGGNYGYTF; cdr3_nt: TGCGCCAGCAGCCAAGGGCAGGGGGGTAACTATGGCTACACCTTC
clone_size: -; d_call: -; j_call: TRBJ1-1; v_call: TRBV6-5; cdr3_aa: CASSTRRGKTEAFF; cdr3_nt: TGTGCCAGCAGTACTCGGCGGGGTAAGACTGAAGCTTTCTTT
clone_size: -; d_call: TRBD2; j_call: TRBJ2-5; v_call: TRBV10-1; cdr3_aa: CASSSGGAEETQYF; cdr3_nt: TGCGCCAGCAGTAGCGGGGGGGCAGAGGAGACCCAGTACTTC
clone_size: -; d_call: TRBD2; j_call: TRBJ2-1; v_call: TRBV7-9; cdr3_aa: CASSPSGLDNEQFF; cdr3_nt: TGTGCCAGCAGCCCTAGCGGGCTGGACAATGAGCAGTTCTTC
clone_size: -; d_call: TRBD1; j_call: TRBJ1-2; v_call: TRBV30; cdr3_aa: CAWSSGQGMDGYTF; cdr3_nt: TGTGCCTGGAGTTCGGGACAGGGTATGGATGGCTACACCTTC
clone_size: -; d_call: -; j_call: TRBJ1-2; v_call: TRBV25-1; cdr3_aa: CASSLDVGHYGYTF; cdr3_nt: TGTGCCAGCAGTCTTGATGTGGGCCACTATGGCTACACCTTC
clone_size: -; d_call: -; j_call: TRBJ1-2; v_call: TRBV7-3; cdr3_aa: CASSLGQGYGYTF; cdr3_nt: TGTGCCAGCAGCTTGGGCCAGGGGTATGGCTACACCTTC
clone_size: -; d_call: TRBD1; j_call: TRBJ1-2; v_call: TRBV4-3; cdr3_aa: CASSRKPPPGQEGGYTF; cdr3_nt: TGCGCCAGCAGCCGCAAGCCCCCTCCGGGACAGGAGGGGGGCTACACCTTC
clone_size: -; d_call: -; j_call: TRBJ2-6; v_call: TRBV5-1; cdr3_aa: CASSKRDTSGANVLTF; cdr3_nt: TGCGCCAGCAGTAAGAGAGATACTTCTGGGGCCAACGTCCTGACTTTC
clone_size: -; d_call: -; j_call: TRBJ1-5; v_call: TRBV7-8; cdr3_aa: CASSPSPTGGNQPQHF; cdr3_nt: TGTGCCAGCAGCCCCTCCCCGACAGGTGGAAATCAGCCCCAGCATTTT
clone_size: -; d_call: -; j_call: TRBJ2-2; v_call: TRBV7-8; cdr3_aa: CASSSPSLAVGTGELFF; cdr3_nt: TGTGCCAGCAGCTCCCCTTCACTAGCAGTCGGGACCGGGGAGCTGTTTTTT
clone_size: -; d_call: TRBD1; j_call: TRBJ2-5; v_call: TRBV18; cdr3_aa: CASSPGDRRETQYF; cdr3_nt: TGTGCCAGCTCACCGGGGGACAGGCGAGAGACCCAGTACTTC
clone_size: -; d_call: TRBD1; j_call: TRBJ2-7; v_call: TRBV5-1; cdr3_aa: CASSFTGGEQYF; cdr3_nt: TGCGCCAGCAGCTTCACAGGGGGCGAGCAGTACTTC
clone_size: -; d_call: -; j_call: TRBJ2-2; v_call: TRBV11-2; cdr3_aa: CASSLASAGELFF; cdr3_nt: TGTGCCAGCAGCTTGGCTAGCGCCGGGGAGCTGTTTTTT
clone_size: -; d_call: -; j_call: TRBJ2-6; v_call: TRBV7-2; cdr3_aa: CASSLVLSGANVLTF; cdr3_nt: TGTGCCAGCAGCTTAGTTCTCTCTGGGGCCAACGTCCTGACTTTC
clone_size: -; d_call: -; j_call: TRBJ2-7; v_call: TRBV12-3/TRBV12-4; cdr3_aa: CASSLGTYEQYF; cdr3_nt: TGTGCCAGCAGTTTAGGTACCTACGAGCAGTACTTC
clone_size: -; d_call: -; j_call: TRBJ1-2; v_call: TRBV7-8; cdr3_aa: CASSSTLSYGYTF; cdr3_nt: TGTGCCAGCAGCTCCACATTATCCTATGGCTACACCTTC
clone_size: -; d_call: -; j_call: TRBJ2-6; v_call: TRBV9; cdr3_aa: CASSVAQGSGANVLTF; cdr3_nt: TGTGCCAGCAGCGTAGCACAGGGCTCTGGGGCCAACGTCCTGACTTTC
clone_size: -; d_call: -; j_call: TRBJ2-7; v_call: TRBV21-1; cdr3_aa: CASSKRPDRYEQYF; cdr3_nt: TGTGCCAGCAGCAAGCGGCCCGACCGGTACGAGCAGTACTTC
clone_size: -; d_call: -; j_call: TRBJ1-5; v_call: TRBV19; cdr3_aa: CASSGRDGSNQPQHF; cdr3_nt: TGTGCCAGTAGTGGGAGGGACGGTAGCAATCAGCCCCAGCATTTT
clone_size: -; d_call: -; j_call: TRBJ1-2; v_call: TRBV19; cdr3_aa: CASSIDGLSYGYTF; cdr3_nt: TGTGCCAGTAGTATAGATGGACTCAGCTATGGCTACACCTTC
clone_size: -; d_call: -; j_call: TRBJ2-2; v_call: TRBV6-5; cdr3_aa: CASRSGGAAGELFF; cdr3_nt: TGTGCCAGCAGGAGTGGAGGGGCGGCCGGGGAGCTGTTTTTT
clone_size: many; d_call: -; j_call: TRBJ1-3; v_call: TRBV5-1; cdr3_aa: CASSEQGSGNTIYF; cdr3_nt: TGCGCCAGCAGCGAGCAGGGGTCCGGAAACACCATATATTTT
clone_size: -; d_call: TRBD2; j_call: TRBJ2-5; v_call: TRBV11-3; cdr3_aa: CASSLGTSGNQETQYF; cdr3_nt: TGTGCCAGCAGCCTCGGGACTAGCGGGAACCAAGAGACCCAGTACTTC
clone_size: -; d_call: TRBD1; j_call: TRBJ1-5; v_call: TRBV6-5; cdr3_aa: CASSWRQGNQPQHF; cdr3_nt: TGTGCCAGCAGTTGGCGACAGGGGAATCAGCCCCAGCATTTT
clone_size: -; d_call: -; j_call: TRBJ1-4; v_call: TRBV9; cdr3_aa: CASSPDAGREKLFF; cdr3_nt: TGTGCCAGCAGCCCCGACGCGGGCAGGGAAAAACTGTTTTTT
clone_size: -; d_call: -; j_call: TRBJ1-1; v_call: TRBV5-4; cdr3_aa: CASPGWGGTEAFF; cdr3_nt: TGTGCCAGCCCCGGTTGGGGGGGCACTGAAGCTTTCTTT
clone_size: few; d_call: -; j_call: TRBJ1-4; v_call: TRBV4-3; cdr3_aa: CASSQGSQSGSSNEKLFF; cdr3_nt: TGCGCCAGCAGCCAAGGTTCACAGAGCGGGTCGTCTAATGAAAAACTGTTTTTT